The table lists the clone carrying this T cell receptor (beta chain) with a count of one. Its cognate antigen is unknown. Germline CDR1 and CDR2: LNHDA and SQIVND (reference sequence). V was shortened by 3 bases and J by 5 bases, with 11 bases between the two germline ends. The CDR3 sequence is 14 residues long. These data are taken from a study of T cell responses to AZD1222 COVID-19 vaccine. Overall study findings and caveats: Most donors were white British and more were female, and clonal diversity was possibly underestimated.

TCRdb's copy holds only in-frame clones and misses some; the assay was immunoSEQ multiplex PCR. Among some 40,000 clones listed, around three quarters were seen once. The chain employs TRBV19 and TRBJ1-5; D is uncertain. This clonotype was sampled from an adult in good health. The source was peripheral blood, collected on day 0 of AZD1222 vaccination. The CDR3 sequence is CASSMAGNDQPQHF. In DNA form, the CDR3 reads TGTGCCAGTAGTATGGCAGGAAATGATCAGCCCCAGCATTTT.